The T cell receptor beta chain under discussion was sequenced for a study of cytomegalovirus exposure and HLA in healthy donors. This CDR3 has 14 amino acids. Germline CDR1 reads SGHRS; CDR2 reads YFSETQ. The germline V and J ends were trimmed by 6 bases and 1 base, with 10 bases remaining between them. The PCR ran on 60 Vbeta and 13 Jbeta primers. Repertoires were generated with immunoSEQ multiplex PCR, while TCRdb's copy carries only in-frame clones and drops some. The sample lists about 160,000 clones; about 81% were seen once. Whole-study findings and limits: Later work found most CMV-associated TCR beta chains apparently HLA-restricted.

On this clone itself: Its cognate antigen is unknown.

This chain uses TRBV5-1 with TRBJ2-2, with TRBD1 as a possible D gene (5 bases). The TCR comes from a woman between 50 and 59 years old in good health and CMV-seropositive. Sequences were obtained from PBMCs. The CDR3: CASTDTLNTGELFF. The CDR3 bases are TGCGCCAGCACGGACACCTTGAACACCGGGGAGCTGTTTTTT.